This T cell receptor beta chain emerged from a study of blood T cell repertoires in COVID-19. About the research overall: Acute and convalescent COVID-19 samples came from the United States, Italy and Spain.

Deletions cut 5 bases from V and 9 bases from J, with 11 bases between. The CDR3 contains 12 residues. The germline gives CDR1 MDHEN, CDR2 SYDVKM. Assay: immunoSEQ multiplex PCR; the TCRdb copy retains only in-frame clones and omits some. The sample lists under 150,000 clones, around 83% seen once, with 18% in the top ten. This clonotype was sampled from a man aged 25-45 years who had recovered from COVID-19. The sample consisted of PBMCs or T cells enriched from blood (not recorded which). J is TRBJ1-5 and V is TRBV28; D is uncertain. The CDR3 protein is CASSLYDRPQHF. The CDR3 DNA sequence: TGTGCCAGCAGTCTCTATGATCGGCCCCAGCATTTT.